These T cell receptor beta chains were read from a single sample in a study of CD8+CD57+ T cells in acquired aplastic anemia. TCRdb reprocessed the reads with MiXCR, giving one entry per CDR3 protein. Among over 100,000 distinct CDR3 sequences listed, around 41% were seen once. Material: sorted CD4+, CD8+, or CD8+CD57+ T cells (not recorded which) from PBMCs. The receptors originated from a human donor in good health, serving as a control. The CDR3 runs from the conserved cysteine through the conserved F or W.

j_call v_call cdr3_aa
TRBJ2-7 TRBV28 CASSSTPVWEQYF
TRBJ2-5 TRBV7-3 CASSLASGGQETQYF
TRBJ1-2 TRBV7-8 CASSQTVPAIYGYTF
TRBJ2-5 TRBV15 CATSRGWGLGETQYF
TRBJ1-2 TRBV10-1 CASPRAGPGYTF
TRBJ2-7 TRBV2 CASSEAQEGQYF
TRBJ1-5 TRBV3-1 CAGSPTGNQPQHF
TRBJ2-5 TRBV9 CASSVESWGPQETQYF
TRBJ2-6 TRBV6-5 CASTSGQVSGANVLTF
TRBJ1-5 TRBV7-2 CASSPHLGGDNQPQHF
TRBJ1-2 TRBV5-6 CASSLAGGSNYGYTF
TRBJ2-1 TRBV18 CASSPLLGQGYNEQFF
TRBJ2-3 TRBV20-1 CSAEGDGTDTQYF
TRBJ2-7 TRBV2 CASSGTSLQFPDEQYF
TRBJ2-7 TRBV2 CASGAGGPWEQYF
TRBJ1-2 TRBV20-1 CSASSQGGYGYTF
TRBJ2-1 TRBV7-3 CASSLSLDNEQFF
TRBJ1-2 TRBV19 CASSPEGQGTWVYGYTF
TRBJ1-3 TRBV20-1 CSARLGSGNTIYF
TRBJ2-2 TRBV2 CASIRTSNTGELFF
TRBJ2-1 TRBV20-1 CSASELAGSSSYNEQFF
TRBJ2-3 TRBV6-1 CASSVDGTDTQYF
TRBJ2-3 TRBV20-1 CSARAGLAGGDTQYF
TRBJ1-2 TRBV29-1 CSVEGPSFTF
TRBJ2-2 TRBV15 CATNHLDTGELFF
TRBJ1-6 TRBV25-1 CASSEGRSNSPLHF
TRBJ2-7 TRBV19 CASSLGVSYEQYF
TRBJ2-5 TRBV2 CASSALPTTSLGTQYF
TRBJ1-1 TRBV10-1 CASSGPSLEAFF
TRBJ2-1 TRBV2 CASSALNEQFF